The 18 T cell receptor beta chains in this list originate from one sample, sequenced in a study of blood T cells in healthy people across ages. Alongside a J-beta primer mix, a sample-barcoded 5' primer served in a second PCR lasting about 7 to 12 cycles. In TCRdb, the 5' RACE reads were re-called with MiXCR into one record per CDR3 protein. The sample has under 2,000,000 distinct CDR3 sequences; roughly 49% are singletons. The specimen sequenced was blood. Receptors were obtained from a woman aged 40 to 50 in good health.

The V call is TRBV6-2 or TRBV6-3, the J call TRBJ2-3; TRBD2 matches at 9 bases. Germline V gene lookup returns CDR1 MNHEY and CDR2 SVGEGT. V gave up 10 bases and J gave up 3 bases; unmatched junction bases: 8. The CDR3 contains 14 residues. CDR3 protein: CAILSSGATDTQYF. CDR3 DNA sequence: TGTGCCATCCTATCTAGCGGGGCTACAGATACGCAGTATTTT.

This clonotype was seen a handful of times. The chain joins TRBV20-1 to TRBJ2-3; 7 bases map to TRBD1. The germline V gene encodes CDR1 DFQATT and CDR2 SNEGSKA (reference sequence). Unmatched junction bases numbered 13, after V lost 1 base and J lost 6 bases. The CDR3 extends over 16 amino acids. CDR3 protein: CSARVLPGTVGDTQYF. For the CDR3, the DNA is TGCAGTGCTAGAGTCTTGCCCGGGACAGTGGGGGATACGCAGTATTTT.

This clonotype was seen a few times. The CDR3 sequence: CASSFRTGVGTDTQYF. In DNA form, the CDR3 reads TGCGCCAGCAGCTTCAGGACAGGGGTCGGTACAGATACGCAGTATTTT. This sequence joins TRBV5-1 and TRBJ2-3; 9 bases line up with TRBD1. From germline, CDR1 is SGHRS and CDR2 YFSETQ. The length of the CDR3 is 16 residues. Trimming took 2 bases from V and 3 from J; bases not matched to a gene: 7.

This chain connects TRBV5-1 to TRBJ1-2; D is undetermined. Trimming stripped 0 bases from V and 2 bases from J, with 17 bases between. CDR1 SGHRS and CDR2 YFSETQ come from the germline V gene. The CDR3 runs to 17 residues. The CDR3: CASSLDPQLGLNYGYTF. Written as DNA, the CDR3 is TGCGCCAGCAGCTTGGACCCGCAGCTGGGCCTAAACTATGGCTACACCTTC.

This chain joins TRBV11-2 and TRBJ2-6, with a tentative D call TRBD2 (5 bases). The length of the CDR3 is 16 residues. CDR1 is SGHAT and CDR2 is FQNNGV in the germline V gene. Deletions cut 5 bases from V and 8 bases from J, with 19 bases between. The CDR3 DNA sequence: TGTGCCAGCAGCCTATACTCATTTCGGAGGACCAACGTCCTGACTTTC. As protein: CASSLYSFRRTNVLTF.

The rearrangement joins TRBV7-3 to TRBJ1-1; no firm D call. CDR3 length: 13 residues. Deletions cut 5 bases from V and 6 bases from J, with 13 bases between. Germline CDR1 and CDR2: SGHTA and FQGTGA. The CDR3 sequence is CASSQSLRAEAFF. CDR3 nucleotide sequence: TGTGCCAGCAGCCAATCATTAAGGGCTGAAGCTTTCTTT.

CDR3 loop: CASSSTSGVGNEQFF. The DNA of the CDR3 is TGCGCCAGCAGTTCTACTAGCGGGGTCGGTAATGAGCAGTTCTTC. This rearrangement joins TRBV5-1 to TRBJ2-1; 10 positions match TRBD2. The V gene end was trimmed by 5 bases and the J gene end by 7 bases; junction bases not matched to a gene: 9. CDR3 length: 15 residues. Germline V CDR1 and CDR2: SGHRS, YFSETQ.

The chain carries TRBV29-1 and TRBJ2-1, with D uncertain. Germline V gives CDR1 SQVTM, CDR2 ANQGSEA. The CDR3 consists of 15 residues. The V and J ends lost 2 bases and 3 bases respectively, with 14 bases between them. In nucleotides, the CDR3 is TGCAGCGTTGAAATAGCAGGCGACCTCTACAATGAGCAGTTCTTC. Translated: CSVEIAGDLYNEQFF.

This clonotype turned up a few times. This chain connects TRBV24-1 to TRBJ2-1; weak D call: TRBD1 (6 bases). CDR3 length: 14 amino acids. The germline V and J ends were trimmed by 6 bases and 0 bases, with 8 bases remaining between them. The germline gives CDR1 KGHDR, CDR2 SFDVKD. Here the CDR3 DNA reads TGTGCCACCAGTAGGACAGCCTCCTACAATGAGCAGTTCTTC. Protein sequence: CATSRTASYNEQFF.

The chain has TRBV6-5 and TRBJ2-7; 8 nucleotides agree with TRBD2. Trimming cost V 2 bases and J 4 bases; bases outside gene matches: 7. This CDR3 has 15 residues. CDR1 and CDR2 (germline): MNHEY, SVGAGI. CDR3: CASSYRPSGPYEQYF. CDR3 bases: TGTGCCAGCAGTTACCGCCCTAGCGGGCCGTACGAGCAGTACTTC.

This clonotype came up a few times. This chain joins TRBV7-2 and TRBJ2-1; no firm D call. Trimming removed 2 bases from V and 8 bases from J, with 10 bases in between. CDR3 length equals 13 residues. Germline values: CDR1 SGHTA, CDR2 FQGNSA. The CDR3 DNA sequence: TGTGCCAGCAGCTTACCAATCTTGGATGAGCAGTTCTTC. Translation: CASSLPILDEQFF.

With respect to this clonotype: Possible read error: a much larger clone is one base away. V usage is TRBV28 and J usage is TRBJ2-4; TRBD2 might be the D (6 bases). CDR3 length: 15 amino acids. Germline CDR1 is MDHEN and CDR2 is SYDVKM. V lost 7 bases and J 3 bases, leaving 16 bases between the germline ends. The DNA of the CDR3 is TGTGCCAGCACCACCGGTGGAGGGGTCAAAAACATTCAGTACTTC. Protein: CASTTGGGVKNIQYF.

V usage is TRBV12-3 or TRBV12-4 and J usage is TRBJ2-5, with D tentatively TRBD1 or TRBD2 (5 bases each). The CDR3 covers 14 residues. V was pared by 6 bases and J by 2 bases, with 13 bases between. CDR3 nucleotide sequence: TGTGCCAGCAGGTCAACCGGGACGCAAGAGACCCAGTACTTC. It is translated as CASRSTGTQETQYF.

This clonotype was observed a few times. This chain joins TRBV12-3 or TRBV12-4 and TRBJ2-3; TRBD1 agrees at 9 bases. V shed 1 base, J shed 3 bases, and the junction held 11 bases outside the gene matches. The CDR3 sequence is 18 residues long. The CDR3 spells CASSLGAPGTGRTDTQYF. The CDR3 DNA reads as TGTGCCAGCAGTTTAGGGGCCCCCGGGACAGGGCGAACAGATACGCAGTATTTT.

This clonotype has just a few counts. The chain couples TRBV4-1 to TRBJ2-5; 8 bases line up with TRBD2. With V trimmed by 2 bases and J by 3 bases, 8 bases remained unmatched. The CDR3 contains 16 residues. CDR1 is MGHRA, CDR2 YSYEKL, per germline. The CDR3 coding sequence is TGCGCCAGCAGCCAACCAACGTCCGGGGGGGAAGAGACCCAGTACTTC. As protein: CASSQPTSGGEETQYF.

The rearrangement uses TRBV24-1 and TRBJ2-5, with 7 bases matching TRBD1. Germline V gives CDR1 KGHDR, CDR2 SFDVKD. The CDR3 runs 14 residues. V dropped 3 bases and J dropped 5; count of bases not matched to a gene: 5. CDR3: CATSDPDRAETQYF. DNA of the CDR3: TGTGCCACCAGTGATCCCGACAGGGCTGAGACCCAGTACTTC.

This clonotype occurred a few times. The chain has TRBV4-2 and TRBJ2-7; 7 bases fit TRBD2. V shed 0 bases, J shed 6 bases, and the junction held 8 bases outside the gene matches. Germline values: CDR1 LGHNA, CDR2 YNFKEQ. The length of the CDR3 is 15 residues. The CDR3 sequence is CASSQDGAGIGEQYF. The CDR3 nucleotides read TGTGCCAGCAGCCAAGACGGAGCGGGGATTGGCGAGCAGTACTTC.

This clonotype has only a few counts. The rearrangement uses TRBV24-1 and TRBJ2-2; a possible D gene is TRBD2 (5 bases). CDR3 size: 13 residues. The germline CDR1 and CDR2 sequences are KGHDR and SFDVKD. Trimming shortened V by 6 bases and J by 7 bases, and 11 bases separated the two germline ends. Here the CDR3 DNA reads TGTGCCACCAGTAAAGAGGGATTCGGGGAGCTGTTTTTT. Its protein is CATSKEGFGELFF.